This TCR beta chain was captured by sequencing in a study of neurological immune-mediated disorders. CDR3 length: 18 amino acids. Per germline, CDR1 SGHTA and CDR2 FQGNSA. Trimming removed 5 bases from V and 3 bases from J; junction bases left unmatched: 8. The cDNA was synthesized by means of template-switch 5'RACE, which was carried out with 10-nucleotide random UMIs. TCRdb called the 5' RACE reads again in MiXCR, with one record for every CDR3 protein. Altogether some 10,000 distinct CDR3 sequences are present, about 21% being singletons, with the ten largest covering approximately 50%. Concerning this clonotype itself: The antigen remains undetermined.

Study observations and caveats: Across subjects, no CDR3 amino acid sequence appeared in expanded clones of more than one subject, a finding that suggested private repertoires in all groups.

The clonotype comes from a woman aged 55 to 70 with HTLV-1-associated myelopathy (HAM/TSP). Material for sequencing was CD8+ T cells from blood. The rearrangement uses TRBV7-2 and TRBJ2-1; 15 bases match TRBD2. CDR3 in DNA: TGTGCCAGCAGCCGATCGGGACTAGCGGGGGGAGTCTACAATGAGCAGTTCTTC. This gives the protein CASSRSGLAGGVYNEQFF.